One TCR beta chain is described in this entry. Anyone treated within the previous three months was excluded. Germline V gene data show CDR1 as SGHRS and CDR2 as YFSETQ. V lost 4 bases, J lost 0 bases, and 10 bases lay in between. The CDR3 runs 14 residues. This entry belongs to a study of resident and recirculating memory T cells in vitiligo. Assay used: immunoSEQ multiplex PCR; TCRdb lists only in-frame clones, some missing. This repertoire shows tens of thousands of clones, under 95% found once; its top ten account for approximately 5.4%. J is TRBJ1-2 and V is TRBV5-1; D gene unclear. The sequence was collected from a male donor with vitiligo. Sequences were obtained from blood. The CDR3 DNA is TGCGCCAGCAGCATTACAGAAGCTAACTATGGCTACACCTTC. Its protein product is CASSITEANYGYTF.